These 10 T cell receptor beta chains were sequenced from one sample in a study of OX40 agonist ivuxolimab in advanced cancers. Here immunoSEQ multiplex PCR was the method, and the copy in TCRdb shows in-frame clones only, minus some. This table holds tens of thousands of clones, under 95% found once. Sequenced material: CD4+ or CD8+ T cells sorted from blood, taken in a trial of the OX40 agonist ivuxolimab. These receptors came from an adult with an advanced solid tumor such as melanoma, head and neck, liver or kidney cancer.

The chain joins TRBV10-3 to TRBJ2-1, with a possible D match to TRBD2 (5 bases). The length of the CDR3 is 15 residues. Trimming removed 0 bases from V and 3 bases from J, with 9 bases in between. CDR1 and CDR2 (germline): ENHRY, SYGVKD. CDR3 in amino acids: CAISESEAGYNEQFF. In DNA, the CDR3 is TGTGCCATCAGTGAGTCGGAGGCGGGCTACAATGAGCAGTTCTTC.

The chain joins TRBV19 to TRBJ2-5; a weak D match, TRBD2 (6 bases). Trimming pared 0 bases from V and 5 bases from J, leaving 19 bases between. This CDR3 comprises 17 residues. Per germline, CDR1 LNHDA and CDR2 SQIVND (reference sequence). This CDR3 reads CASSIDPPAGSRETQYF. The CDR3 nucleotides read TGTGCCAGTAGTATAGATCCCCCCGCCGGGAGCAGGGAGACCCAGTACTTC.

This chain connects TRBV9 to TRBJ1-3; D call uncertain. The germline CDR1 and CDR2 sequences are SGDLS and YYNGEE. The CDR3 is 13 amino acids. Trimming removed 4 bases at V and 4 bases at J, with 9 bases between. As DNA, the CDR3 is TGTGCCAGCAGCCCGCCAGCGGGAAACACCATATATTTT. Translating gives CASSPPAGNTIYF.

This chain uses TRBV7-8 with TRBJ1-1; tentatively, D is TRBD1 (5 bases). This CDR3 spans 10 amino acids. Between the trimmed V and J ends, which lost 8 bases and 13 bases, there was a span of 14 bases. Germline values: CDR1 SGHVS, CDR2 FQNEAQ. CDR3 bases: TGTGCCAGCGCCGGGGCAGAGGTTTTCTTT. The encoded protein is CASAGAEVFF.

The V and J genes are TRBV25-1 and TRBJ2-7; TRBD1 might be the D (5 bases). The V gene lost 2 bases and the J gene lost 2 bases, with 16 bases spanning the gap. The CDR3 consists of 16 residues. The V gene's germline CDR1 is MGHDK and CDR2 SYGVNS. CDR3 amino acids: CASSEAVTARTYEQYF. The CDR3 DNA is TGTGCCAGCAGTGAAGCCGTGACAGCCCGTACCTACGAGCAGTACTTC.

The chain recombines TRBV9 with TRBJ1-2; unclear D gene. This CDR3 has 15 amino acids. V dropped 3 bases and J dropped 8 bases, with 20 bases sitting between them. Per the germline V gene, CDR1 is SGDLS and CDR2 is YYNGEE. DNA for the CDR3: TGTGCCAGCAGCGGGCCCCATGGACCCCAGGTGGGCTACACCTTC. Translated, it gives CASSGPHGPQVGYTF.

This chain connects TRBV11-2 to TRBJ2-1, with a tentative D call TRBD2 (5 bases). The V gene's germline CDR1 is SGHAT and CDR2 FQNNGV. V lost 5 bases, J lost 0 bases, and 8 bases lay in between. There are 14 residues in the CDR3. The CDR3 coding sequence is TGTGCCAGCAGCCAAGGGAGCTCCTACAATGAGCAGTTCTTC. Translated: CASSQGSSYNEQFF.

V gene TRBV27 combines with J gene TRBJ2-1; 11 bases map to TRBD2. Germline V gives CDR1 MNHEY, CDR2 SMNVEV (reference sequence). The CDR3 totals 15 residues. With V trimmed by 7 bases and J by 5 bases, 7 bases remained unmatched. CDR3 in DNA: TGTGCCAGCATCTCCGGGACTAGCGGAAACAATGAGCAGTTCTTC. Amino acids: CASISGTSGNNEQFF.

The chain has TRBV9 and TRBJ2-4; D might be TRBD2 (6 bases). The V end lost 3 bases, the J end lost 8 bases, and 18 bases lay between the germline ends. The CDR3 has 15 residues. Per the germline V gene, CDR1 is SGDLS and CDR2 is YYNGEE. The CDR3 DNA reads as TGTGCCAGCAGCGCGGCGGGACGACCAGCAGACATTCAGTACTTC. The encoded protein is CASSAAGRPADIQYF. Full variable domain (rest looked up from reference TRBV9 and TRBJ2-4): DSGVTQTPKHLITATGQRVTLRCSPRSGDLSVYWYQQSLDQGLQFLIQYYNGEERAKGNILERFSAQQFPDLHSELNLSSLELGDSALYFCASSAAGRPADIQYFGAGTRLSVL.

Points on this clone: The junction and the germline gene differ at one end; a read error may be behind it. V and J are TRBV7-7 and TRBJ1-1, with D perhaps matching TRBD1 (6 bases). The CDR3 length is 13 residues. Germline V gene data show CDR1 as SSHAT and CDR2 as FNYEAQ (reference sequence). The CDR3 spells CASSQEQGTEAFF. The CDR3 nucleotides are TGTGCTAGCAGCCAAGAACAGGGAACTGAAGCTTTCTTT.